This T cell receptor (beta chain) appears in the sequencing data of a study of cytomegalovirus exposure and HLA in healthy donors. Both 60 Vbeta primers and 13 Jbeta primers went into the PCR. Assay used: immunoSEQ multiplex PCR; TCRdb lists only in-frame clones, some missing. The data contain about 190,000 clones, around four fifths of them singletons. This clone was observed a single time. Germline V gene sequence: CDR1 KGHSH, CDR2 LQKENI. The CDR3 sequence is 15 residues long. The sequence was obtained from a man aged 35 to 55 in good health and CMV-seropositive. The chain recombines TRBV18 with TRBJ2-5; TRBD2 might be the D (6 bases). The J call is in doubt because the DNA end fits TRBJ2-7 better. The sample consisted of PBMCs. In nucleotides, the CDR3 is TGTGCCAGCTCACTTCGGGACTCCCCAGCCCACGAGCAGTACTTC. It specifies CASSLRDSPAHEQYF.